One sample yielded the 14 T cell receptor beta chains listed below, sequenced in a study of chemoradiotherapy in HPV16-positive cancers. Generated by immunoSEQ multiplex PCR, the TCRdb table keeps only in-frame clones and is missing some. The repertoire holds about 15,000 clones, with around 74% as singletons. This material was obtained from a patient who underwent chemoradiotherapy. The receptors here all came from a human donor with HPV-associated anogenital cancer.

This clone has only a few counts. CDR3 nucleotide sequence: TGTGCCAGCAGTTACACGAGGGTTTGGGACACTGAAGCTTTCTTT. Amino acids: CASSYTRVWDTEAFF. This chain links TRBV6-5 with TRBJ1-1; the D is unclear. Germline V gives CDR1 MNHEY, CDR2 SVGAGI. The germline V and J ends were trimmed by 2 bases and 3 bases, with 13 bases remaining between them. There are 15 residues in the CDR3.

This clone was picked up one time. The CDR3 sequence is CASSPPGQGGYEQYF. Written as DNA, the CDR3 is TGTGCCAGCAGTCCCCCCGGACAGGGGGGATACGAGCAGTACTTC. This rearrangement joins TRBV28 to TRBJ2-7; TRBD1 aligns across 10 bases. The CDR3 consists of 15 residues. Trimming cost V 5 bases and J 4 bases; bases outside gene matches: 8. Germline CDR1 MDHEN, CDR2 SYDVKM.

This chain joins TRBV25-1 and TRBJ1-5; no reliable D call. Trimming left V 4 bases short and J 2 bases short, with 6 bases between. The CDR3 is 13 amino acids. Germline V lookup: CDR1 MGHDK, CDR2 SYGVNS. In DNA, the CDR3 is TGTGCCAGCAGTGCTACGCGCAATCAGCCCCAGCATTTT. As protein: CASSATRNQPQHF.

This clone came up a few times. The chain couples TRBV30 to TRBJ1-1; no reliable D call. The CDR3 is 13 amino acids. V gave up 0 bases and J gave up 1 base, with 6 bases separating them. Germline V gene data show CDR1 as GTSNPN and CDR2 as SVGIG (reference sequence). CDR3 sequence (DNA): TGTGCCTGGAGTGTACGAGGGAACACTGAAGCTTTCTTT. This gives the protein CAWSVRGNTEAFF.

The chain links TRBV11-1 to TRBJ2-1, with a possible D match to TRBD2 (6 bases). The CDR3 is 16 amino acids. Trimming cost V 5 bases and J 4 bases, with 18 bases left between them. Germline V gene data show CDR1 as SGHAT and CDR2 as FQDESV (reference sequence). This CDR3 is CASSPLAILVYNEQFF. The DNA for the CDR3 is TGTGCCAGCAGCCCCCTAGCGATTCTCGTTTACAATGAGCAGTTCTTC.

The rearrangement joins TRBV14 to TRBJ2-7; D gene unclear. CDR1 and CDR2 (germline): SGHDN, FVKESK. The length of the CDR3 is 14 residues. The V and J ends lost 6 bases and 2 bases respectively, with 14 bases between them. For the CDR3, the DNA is TGTGCCAGCAGTCTTCGACCCTTCGCCTACGAGCAGTACTTC. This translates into CASSLRPFAYEQYF.

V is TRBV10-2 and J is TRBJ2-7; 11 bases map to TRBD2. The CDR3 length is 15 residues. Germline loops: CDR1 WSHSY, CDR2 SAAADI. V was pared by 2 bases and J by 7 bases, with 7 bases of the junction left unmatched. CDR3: CASSEPLAGGREQYF. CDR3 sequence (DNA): TGCGCCAGCAGTGAGCCGCTAGCGGGAGGACGGGAGCAGTACTTC.

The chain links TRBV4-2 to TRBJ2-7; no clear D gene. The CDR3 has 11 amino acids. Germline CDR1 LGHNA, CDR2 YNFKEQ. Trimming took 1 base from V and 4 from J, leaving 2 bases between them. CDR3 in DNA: TGTGCCAGCAGCCAAGCTTACGAGCAGTACTTC. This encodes CASSQAYEQYF.

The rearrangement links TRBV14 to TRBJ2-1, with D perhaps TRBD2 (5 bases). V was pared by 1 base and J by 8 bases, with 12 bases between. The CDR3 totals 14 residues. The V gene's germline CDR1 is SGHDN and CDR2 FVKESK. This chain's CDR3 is CASSQVSGSHEQFF. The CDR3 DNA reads TGTGCCAGCAGCCAAGTTTCGGGGTCGCATGAGCAGTTCTTC.

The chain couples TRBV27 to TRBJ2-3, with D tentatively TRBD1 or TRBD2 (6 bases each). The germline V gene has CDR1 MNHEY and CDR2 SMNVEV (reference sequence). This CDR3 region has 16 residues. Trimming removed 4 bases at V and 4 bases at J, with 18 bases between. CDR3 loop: CASSSGAGLVSDTQYF. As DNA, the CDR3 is TGTGCCAGCAGTTCGGGGGCAGGGCTCGTTTCAGATACGCAGTATTTT.

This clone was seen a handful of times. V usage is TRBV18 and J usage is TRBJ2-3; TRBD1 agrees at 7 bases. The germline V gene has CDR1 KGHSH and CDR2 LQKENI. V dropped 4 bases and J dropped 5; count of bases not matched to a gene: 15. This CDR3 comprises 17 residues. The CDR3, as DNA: TGTGCCAGCTCACTCGTCGGGACAGCAATAAGAAGAGATACGCAGTATTTT. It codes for CASSLVGTAIRRDTQYF.

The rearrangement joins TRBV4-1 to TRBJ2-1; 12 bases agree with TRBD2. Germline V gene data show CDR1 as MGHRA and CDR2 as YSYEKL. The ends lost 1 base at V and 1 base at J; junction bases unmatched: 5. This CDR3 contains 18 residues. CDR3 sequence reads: CASSQGLAGEVSYNEQFF. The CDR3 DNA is TGCGCCAGCAGCCAAGGACTAGCGGGAGAAGTTTCCTACAATGAGCAGTTCTTC.

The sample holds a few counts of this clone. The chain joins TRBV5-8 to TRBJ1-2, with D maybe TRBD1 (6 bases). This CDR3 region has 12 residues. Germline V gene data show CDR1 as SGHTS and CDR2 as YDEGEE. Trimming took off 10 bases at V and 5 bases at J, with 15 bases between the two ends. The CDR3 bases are TGTGCCGCTGGGGGGCGAGGATATGGCTACACCTTC. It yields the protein CAAGGRGYGYTF.

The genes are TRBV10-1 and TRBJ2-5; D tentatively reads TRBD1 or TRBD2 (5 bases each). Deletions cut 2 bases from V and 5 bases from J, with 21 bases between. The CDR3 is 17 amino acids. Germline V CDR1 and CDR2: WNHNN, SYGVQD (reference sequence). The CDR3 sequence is CASSEQGEGAVRETQYF. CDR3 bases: TGCGCCAGCAGTGAGCAGGGAGAGGGAGCCGTCAGGGAGACCCAGTACTTC.